These 26 T cell receptor beta chains originate from one sample sequenced in a study of T cell responses to AZD1222 COVID-19 vaccine (dated by TCRdb to about 2021). The time point label of this sample denotes: about 28 days (+/-7) after the second vaccine dose. Library preparation was by the immunoSEQ multiplex PCR assay. TCRdb re-hosts the immuneACCESS table, in-frame sequences only. Its copies lack some clones; in the studies checked, an unresolved V gene accounts for under half of them, and the cause for the rest is not known. For this sample there are 100,000 to 150,000 clones; roughly 92% appear just once. In total, the top ten clones hold approximately 1.2% of the sample. The sample in question was peripheral blood, obtained 28 days after the second AZD1222 dose. The receptors stem from an adult who received the AZD1222 COVID-19 vaccine.

Worth noting for this clone: An end of the junction differs from the germline gene, which may be a read error. The rearrangement uses TRBV4-3 and TRBJ2-1; 7 positions agree with TRBD2. Germline V gives CDR1 LGHNA, CDR2 YSLEER. This CDR3 spans 15 amino acids. As DNA, the CDR3 is TGCGCCCGCAGCCCGCACCGGGACTACTACAATGAGCAGTTCTTC. This translates into CARSPHRDYYNEQFF.

The chain recombines TRBV10-3 with TRBJ1-1, with TRBD1 identical over 11 bases. Trimming removed 6 bases from V and 0 bases from J; junction bases left unmatched: 3. Germline assignment: CDR1 ENHRY and CDR2 SYGVKD. The CDR3 has 15 residues. CDR3 amino acids: CAISRTGGLNTEAFF. The CDR3 nucleotides read TGTGCCATCAGCCGGACAGGGGGCCTGAACACTGAAGCTTTCTTT.

V and J are TRBV6-6 and TRBJ2-1; weak D call: TRBD2 (6 bases). This CDR3 is built from 13 residues. With 7 bases removed from V and 7 bases from J, the gap between germline ends came to 14 bases. CDR1 and CDR2 (germline): MNHNY, SVGAGI (reference sequence). As DNA, the CDR3 is TGTGCCAGCACCCGGGGGTCTAGTAATGAGCAGTTCTTC. As protein: CASTRGSSNEQFF.

The genes are TRBV15 and TRBJ1-5; D perhaps matches TRBD1 (5 bases). Germline V CDR1 and CDR2: LNHNV, YYDKDF (reference sequence). The CDR3 extends over 17 amino acids. The ends were cut back, 1 base at V and 4 bases at J, with 17 bases in the middle. In DNA, the CDR3 is TGTGCCACCAGCAGAGGGGGCCAAGGGTTTAGGAATCAGCCCCAGCATTTT. Encoded protein: CATSRGGQGFRNQPQHF.

The genes are TRBV27 and TRBJ2-1; 8 nucleotides align to TRBD1. Germline V gives CDR1 MNHEY, CDR2 SMNVEV (reference sequence). This CDR3 spans 16 amino acids. V was clipped by 6 bases and J by 0 bases; unmatched bases: 7. The CDR3 sequence: CASRGATGGSYNEQFF. In DNA, the CDR3 is TGTGCCAGCAGGGGAGCTACAGGGGGCTCCTACAATGAGCAGTTCTTC.

The chain combines TRBV27 with TRBJ1-1; D not resolved. With 5 bases removed from V and 1 base from J, the gap between germline ends came to 17 bases. From germline, CDR1 is MNHEY and CDR2 SMNVEV (reference sequence). The CDR3 loop spans 16 amino acids. The CDR3 reads CASSGGPSMGNTEAFF. The CDR3 DNA follows: TGTGCCAGCAGTGGCGGACCGTCCATGGGGAACACTGAAGCTTTCTTT.

As for this clone: This same CDR3 is encoded by further DNA sequences in the sample. The genes are TRBV29-1 and TRBJ2-1; no definite D call. CDR1 and CDR2 from the germline V gene are SQVTM and ANQGSEA. The V end was cut by 6 bases, the J end by 6 bases, with 6 bases between. The CDR3 has 10 residues. CDR3 nucleotides: TGCAGCGTGGCAGGCAATGAGCAGTTCTTC. Its translation: CSVAGNEQFF.

The chain has TRBV12-3 or TRBV12-4 and TRBJ1-2; D unresolved. V dropped 5 bases and J dropped 4 bases, with 11 bases sitting between them. This CDR3 contains 13 residues. In DNA, the CDR3 is TGTGCCAGCAGTCCCTGGGTTGCCTATGGCTACACCTTC. It translates to CASSPWVAYGYTF.

The chain carries TRBV28 and TRBJ2-3; no firm D call. CDR1 and CDR2 from the germline V gene are MDHEN and SYDVKM. With 3 bases removed from V and 2 bases from J, the gap between germline ends came to 3 bases. CDR3 length: 12 residues. The CDR3: CASSLITDTQYF. The CDR3 nucleotides read TGTGCCAGCAGTTTGATCACAGATACGCAGTATTTT.

The chain couples TRBV6-6 to TRBJ2-3, with 8 bases lining up with TRBD2. The CDR3 extends over 15 amino acids. Germline V gene lookup returns CDR1 MNHNY and CDR2 SVGAGI (reference sequence). Losses at the gene ends were 6 bases for V and 5 bases for J; bases not matched to a gene: 10. CDR3 DNA: TGTGCCAGCAGCTTACCGGGACTAGAGGGAGATACGCAGTATTTT. Amino acids: CASSLPGLEGDTQYF.

The chain is built from TRBV19 and TRBJ1-1, with D uncertain. Germline lookup yields CDR1 LNHDA and CDR2 SQIVND (reference sequence). V was cut by 6 bases and J by 4 bases, with 15 bases left in between. This CDR3 is built from 14 residues. The CDR3 DNA reads TGTGCCAGTAGAATGGGAATCGGAGGCACTGAAGCTTTCTTT. Its protein product is CASRMGIGGTEAFF.

V is TRBV30 and J is TRBJ1-5; D is ambiguous. This CDR3 contains 13 residues. Deletions cut 5 bases from V and 2 bases from J, with 10 bases between. Per the germline V gene, CDR1 is GTSNPN and CDR2 is SVGIG (reference sequence). CDR3 protein: CAWGPGGNQPQHF. The CDR3 DNA reads TGTGCCTGGGGACCCGGTGGCAATCAGCCCCAGCATTTT.

The chain is built from TRBV5-8 and TRBJ2-1; no firm D call. This CDR3 is built from 12 residues. In germline, CDR1 is SGHTS, CDR2 YDEGEE. V was shortened by 0 bases and J by 7 bases, with 5 bases between the two germline ends. CDR3 bases: TGTGCCAGCAGCTTGGCAGTGAATGAGCAGTTCTTC. This gives the protein CASSLAVNEQFF.

V and J are TRBV4-2 and TRBJ1-5; tentative D call: TRBD1 (6 bases). The germline V gene has CDR1 LGHNA and CDR2 YNFKEQ. Deletions cut 0 bases from V and 4 bases from J, with 10 bases between. CDR3 length equals 15 residues. The CDR3 region is CASSQDRTANQPQHF. The CDR3 region has the DNA TGTGCCAGCAGCCAAGATAGGACAGCGAATCAGCCCCAGCATTTT.

The V and J genes are TRBV6-5 and TRBJ2-1; 9 bases are shared with TRBD1. This CDR3 comprises 14 residues. With V trimmed by 6 bases and J by 8 bases, 8 bases remained unmatched. Germline-derived CDR1 and CDR2 are MNHEY and SVGAGI. CDR3 in amino acids: CASRSGTGYHEQFF. The CDR3 nucleotides are TGTGCCAGCAGGTCCGGGACAGGGTACCATGAGCAGTTCTTC.

The genes are TRBV29-1 and TRBJ1-2, with TRBD1 matching 7 bases. V shed 7 bases and J 7 bases; nucleotides not matched to a gene: 12. There are 13 residues in the CDR3. Per germline, CDR1 SQVTM and CDR2 ANQGSEA. The CDR3: CSARQGAGGGYTF. CDR3 DNA sequence: TGCAGCGCCCGACAGGGTGCGGGAGGTGGCTACACCTTC.

This clone is a singleton in its sample. The chain uses TRBV27 and TRBJ1-6; 7 positions match TRBD1. The CDR3 extends over 15 amino acids. Germline CDR1 is MNHEY and CDR2 is SMNVEV (reference sequence). V gave up 5 bases and J gave up 3 bases; unmatched junction bases: 4. CDR3 coding DNA: TGTGCCAGCAGTCAGGACAGGCGCTATAATTCACCCCTCCACTTT. Translating gives CASSQDRRYNSPLHF.

The V gene is TRBV11-3, the J gene TRBJ1-1; no clear D. V was clipped by 1 base and J by 4 bases, with 13 bases between them. CDR3 length equals 15 residues. Per germline, CDR1 SGHNT and CDR2 YENEEA. This CDR3 is CASSLGAEEGTEAFF. CDR3 bases: TGTGCCAGCAGCTTAGGGGCAGAAGAAGGCACTGAAGCTTTCTTT. Full variable domain (rest looked up from reference TRBV11-3 and TRBJ1-1): EAGVVQSPRYKIIEKKQPVAFWCNPISGHNTLYWYLQNLGQGPELLIRYENEEAVDDSQLPKDRFSAERLKGVDSTLKIQPAELGDSAVYLCASSLGAEEGTEAFFGQGTRLTVV.

The chain links TRBV7-3 to TRBJ2-1; 8 nucleotides agree with TRBD2. CDR1 and CDR2 (germline): SGHTA, FQGTGA. The CDR3 runs 16 residues. After removal of 4 bases from V and 6 bases from J, the junction contained 11 bases not matched to a gene. Written as DNA, the CDR3 is TGTGCCAGCAGCTCAAGGGCAAGCGGGGGAAGCAATGAGCAGTTCTTC. It encodes CASSSRASGGSNEQFF.

The chain employs TRBV28 and TRBJ2-7; 12 bases agree with TRBD2. The junction had 1 base not matched to a gene; V was cut back by 3 bases and J by 7 bases. The CDR3 consists of 13 residues. The germline V gene has CDR1 MDHEN and CDR2 SYDVKM. DNA for the CDR3: TGTGCCAGCAGTTTTGGACTAGCGGGAGAGCAGTACTTC. This sequence encodes CASSFGLAGEQYF. The whole variable domain, filled in from reference TRBV28 and TRBJ2-7, reads DVKVTQSSRYLVKRTGEKVFLECVQDMDHENMFWYRQDPGLGLRLIYFSYDVKMKEKGDIPEGYSVSREKKERFSLILESASTNQTSMYLCASSFGLAGEQYFGPGTRLTVT.

The V gene is TRBV6-2 or TRBV6-3, the J gene TRBJ2-1, with TRBD2 as a possible D gene (6 bases). Germline V gene lookup returns CDR1 MNHEY and CDR2 SVGEGT. Trimming shortened V by 5 bases and J by 1 base, and 9 bases separated the two germline ends. The CDR3 is made up of 14 amino acids. The CDR3 region has the DNA TGTGCCAGCAGTCGGGACTTTTCCTACAATGAGCAGTTCTTC. Its protein product is CASSRDFSYNEQFF.

This chain uses TRBV6-6 with TRBJ2-1; 8 bases fit TRBD1. The CDR3 consists of 16 residues. CDR1 is MNHNY and CDR2 is SVGAGI in the germline V gene (reference sequence). The V gene end was trimmed by 2 bases and the J gene end by 7 bases; junction bases not matched to a gene: 10. For the CDR3, the DNA is TGTGCCAGCAGTTACGCTCGCCAGGGGGCGAGTAATGAGCAGTTCTTC. Amino acids: CASSYARQGASNEQFF.

V gene TRBV5-1 combines with J gene TRBJ1-3; D perhaps matches TRBD1 (6 bases). Per germline, CDR1 SGHRS and CDR2 YFSETQ. V was cut by 4 bases and J by 3 bases, with 14 bases left in between. This CDR3 has 15 amino acids. DNA of the CDR3: TGCGCCAGCAGCCCCTCGGGGGGCGATGGAAACACCATATATTTT. This codes for CASSPSGGDGNTIYF.

In its sample, this clone was seen once. The V and J genes are TRBV7-9 and TRBJ2-1; D may be TRBD2 (6 bases). V lost 2 bases, J lost 9 bases, and 14 bases lay in between. The CDR3 consists of 14 residues. Germline CDR1 and CDR2: SEHNR and FQNEAQ (reference sequence). The CDR3 sequence: CASSLSAGPREQFF. The CDR3 bases are TGTGCCAGCAGCTTATCGGCGGGGCCTCGTGAGCAGTTCTTC.

Here the CDR3 DNA reads TGTGCCAGCAGCTTAGATTCTCGGGAAGTAGCTAACTATGGCTACACCTTC. It encodes CASSLDSREVANYGYTF. The chain joins TRBV11-2 to TRBJ1-2; the D is unclear. CDR1 and CDR2 from the germline V gene are SGHAT and FQNNGV. The length of the CDR3 is 17 residues. V was shortened by 0 bases and J by 0 bases, with 14 bases between the two germline ends.

The gene calls are TRBV9 and TRBJ2-7; weak D call: TRBD1 (6 bases). Trimming pared 0 bases from V and 2 bases from J, leaving 9 bases between. The CDR3 length is 14 residues. Germline V gene lookup returns CDR1 SGDLS and CDR2 YYNGEE. The CDR3: CASSVAPGAYEQYF. The CDR3, as DNA: TGTGCCAGCAGCGTAGCTCCAGGGGCCTACGAGCAGTACTTC.